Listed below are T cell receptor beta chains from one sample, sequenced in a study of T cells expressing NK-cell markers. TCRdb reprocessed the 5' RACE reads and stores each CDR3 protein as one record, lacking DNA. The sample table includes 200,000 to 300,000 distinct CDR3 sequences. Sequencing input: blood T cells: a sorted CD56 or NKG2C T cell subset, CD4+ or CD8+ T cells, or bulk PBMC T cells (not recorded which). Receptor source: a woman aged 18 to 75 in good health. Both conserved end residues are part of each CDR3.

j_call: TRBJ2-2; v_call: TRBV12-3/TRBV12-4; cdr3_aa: CASSVRTGITGELFF
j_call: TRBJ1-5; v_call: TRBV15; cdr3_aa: CATSRGKGQGVLPQHF
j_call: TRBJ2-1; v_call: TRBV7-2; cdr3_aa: CASISGTSSYNEQFF
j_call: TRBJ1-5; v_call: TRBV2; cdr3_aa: CASSESSYNQPQHF
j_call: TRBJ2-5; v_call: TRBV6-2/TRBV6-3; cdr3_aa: CASSRRQAGVSKETQYF
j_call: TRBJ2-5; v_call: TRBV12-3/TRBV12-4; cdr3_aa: CASSFRGRGQETQYF
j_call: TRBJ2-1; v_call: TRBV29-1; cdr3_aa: CSVPRGNEQFF
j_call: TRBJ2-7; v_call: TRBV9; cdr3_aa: CASSGTRFFYEQYF
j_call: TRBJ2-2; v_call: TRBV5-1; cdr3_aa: CASSLAGITGELFF
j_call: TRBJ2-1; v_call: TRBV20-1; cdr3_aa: CSASDPWHGDEQFF
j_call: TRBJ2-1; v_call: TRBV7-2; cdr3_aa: CASSLSYGGDEQFF
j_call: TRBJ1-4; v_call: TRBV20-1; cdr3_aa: CSARDSGREKLFF
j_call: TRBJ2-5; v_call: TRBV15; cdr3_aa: CATSRDPLRETQYF
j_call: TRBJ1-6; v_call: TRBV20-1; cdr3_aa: CSAGGTGIISSPLHF
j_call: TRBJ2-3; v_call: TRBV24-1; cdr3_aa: CATSTRRDRTDTQYF
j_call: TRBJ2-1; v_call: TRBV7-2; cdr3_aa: CASSLTSETYNEQFF
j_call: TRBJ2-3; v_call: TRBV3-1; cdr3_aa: CASRRTASTDTQYF
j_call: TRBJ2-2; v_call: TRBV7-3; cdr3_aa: CASSLRPGELFF
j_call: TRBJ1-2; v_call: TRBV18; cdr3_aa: CASSPVQGSYGYTF
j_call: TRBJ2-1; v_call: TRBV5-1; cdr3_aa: CASTSRGSYNEQFF
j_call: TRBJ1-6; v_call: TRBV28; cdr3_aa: CASSLFLQSLGNSPLHF
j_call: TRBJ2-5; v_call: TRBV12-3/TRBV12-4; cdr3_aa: CASSPMTGGPGYGETQYF
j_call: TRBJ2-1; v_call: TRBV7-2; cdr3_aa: CASSPEYSYNEQFF
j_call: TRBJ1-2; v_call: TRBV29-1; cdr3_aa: CSVGSANYGYTF
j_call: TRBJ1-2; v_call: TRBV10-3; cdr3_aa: CAISDGGFGGYTF
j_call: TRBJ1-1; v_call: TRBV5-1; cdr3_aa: CASSLRPVNTEAFF
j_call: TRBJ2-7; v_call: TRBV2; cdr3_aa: CASSEEVSLYF
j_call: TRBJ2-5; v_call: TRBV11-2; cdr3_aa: CASSNTGSLPSGTQYF
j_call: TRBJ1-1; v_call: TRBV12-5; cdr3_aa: CASGLSPGGSTEAFF
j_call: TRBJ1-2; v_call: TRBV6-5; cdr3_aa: CASSYGFGSGGYTF
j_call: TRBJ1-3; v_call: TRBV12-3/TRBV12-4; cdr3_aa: CASSPQGQGRGNTIYF
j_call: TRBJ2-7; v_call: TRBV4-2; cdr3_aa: CASSQGIRLAGPDGSYEQYF
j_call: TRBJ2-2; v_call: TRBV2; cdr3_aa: CASSEVQGRTGELFF
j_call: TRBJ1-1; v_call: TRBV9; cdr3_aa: CASSVGGQLNTEAFF
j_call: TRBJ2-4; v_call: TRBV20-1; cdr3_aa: CSARGDLAKNIQYF
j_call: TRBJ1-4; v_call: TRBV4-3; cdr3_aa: CASSPGQENEKLFF
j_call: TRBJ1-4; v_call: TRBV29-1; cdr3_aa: CSVAGGNEKLFF
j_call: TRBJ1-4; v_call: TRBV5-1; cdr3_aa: CASSFNAAGTNEKLFF
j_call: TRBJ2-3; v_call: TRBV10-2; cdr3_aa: CASRGSGAPSTDTQYF
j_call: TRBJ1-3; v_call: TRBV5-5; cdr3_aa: CASSFGPAGNTIYF